The 16 T cell receptor beta chains given below trace back to one sample, sequenced in a study of Ad26.COV2.S vaccination and SARS-CoV-2 variants. Noted treatment: roughly 20 received Ad26.COV2.S at low or high dose, single or two shots; roughly five received placebo; per-sample allocation not given. The samples date from day 63 after the first vaccine or placebo injection. The method was immunoSEQ multiplex PCR; TCRdb's version includes in-frame clones alone and lacks a portion of them. This repertoire shows around 340,000 clones, about 87% found once; its top ten account for 6.4%. The source was peripheral blood, collected in a trial of Ad26.COV2.S vaccine versus placebo. These receptors all stem from a person aged 18-60 years who received the Ad26.COV2.S COVID-19 vaccine or a placebo.

The chain carries TRBV28 and TRBJ1-4; 7 bases map to TRBD1. Germline-derived CDR1 and CDR2 are MDHEN and SYDVKM. V dropped 6 bases and J dropped 0; count of bases not matched to a gene: 16. The CDR3 contains 19 residues. The CDR3 DNA reads TGTGCCAGCAGGAATGATATAGGACAGGCGCTCACAACTAATGAAAAACTGTTTTTT. Amino acid sequence: CASRNDIGQALTTNEKLFF.

This sequence joins TRBV7-9 and TRBJ2-7; D is ambiguous. This CDR3 has 12 amino acids. The germline gives CDR1 SEHNR, CDR2 FQNEAQ (reference sequence). The ends were cut back, 5 bases at V and 2 bases at J, with 7 bases in the middle. The CDR3 sequence is CASSPDPYEQYF. The CDR3 DNA sequence: TGTGCCAGCAGCCCAGACCCCTACGAGCAGTACTTC.

The V and J genes are TRBV6-4 and TRBJ1-2; 8 nucleotides line up with TRBD1. The ends lost 6 bases at V and 8 bases at J; junction bases unmatched: 8. In germline, CDR1 is MRHNA, CDR2 SNTAGT. This CDR3 is 13 amino acids long. The CDR3 loop reads CASSLTGDRGYTF. Written as DNA, the CDR3 is TGTGCCAGCAGCTTGACGGGGGACAGGGGCTACACCTTC.

J is TRBJ2-2 and V is TRBV30; D is ambiguous. V lost 2 bases, J lost 5 bases, and 9 bases lay in between. The CDR3 spans 13 residues. Germline V gives CDR1 GTSNPN, CDR2 SVGIG (reference sequence). The CDR3 spells CAWSRRRTGELFF. The CDR3 coding sequence is TGTGCCTGGAGTAGGCGGCGTACCGGGGAGCTGTTTTTT.

CDR3 sequence: CASSLDGRTRDGYTF. CDR3 sequence (DNA): TGTGCCAGCAGTCTAGACGGCCGGACGAGAGATGGCTACACCTTC. The V gene is TRBV28, the J gene TRBJ1-2; no reliable D call. CDR3 length: 15 amino acids. V was cut by 5 bases and J by 6 bases, with 19 bases left in between. Looked up from germline, CDR1 is MDHEN and CDR2 is SYDVKM.

J is TRBJ1-5 and V is TRBV7-2, with D possibly being TRBD1 (6 bases). CDR3 length: 14 residues. In germline, CDR1 is SGHTA, CDR2 FQGNSA. V was trimmed by 5 bases and J by 3 bases, leaving 11 bases between them. In DNA form, the CDR3 reads TGTGCCAGCAGCCACGACAGGACCAATCAGCCCCAGCATTTT. As protein: CASSHDRTNQPQHF.

This clone was found a few times. V usage is TRBV19 and J usage is TRBJ2-7; 11 bases are shared with TRBD1. Trimming took 7 bases from V and 3 from J; bases not matched to a gene: 5. The V gene's germline CDR1 is LNHDA and CDR2 SQIVND (reference sequence). This CDR3 is built from 14 residues. The CDR3 DNA reads TGTGCCAGTAAGAAGGACAGGGGGCACTACGAGCAGTACTTC. Amino acid sequence: CASKKDRGHYEQYF. Looking up the rest from reference TRBV19 and TRBJ2-7 gives the full variable domain: DGGITQSPKYLFRKEGQNVTLSCEQNLNHDAMYWYRQDPGQGLRLIYYSQIVNDFQKGDIAEGYSVSREKKESFPLTVTSAQKNPTAFYLCASKKDRGHYEQYFGPGTRLTVT.

V gene TRBV19 combines with J gene TRBJ2-7, with D maybe TRBD1 (6 bases). In germline, CDR1 is LNHDA, CDR2 SQIVND (reference sequence). The CDR3 runs 16 residues. Trimming removed 7 bases at V and 5 bases at J, with 24 bases between. Here the CDR3 reads CASTSPGRQGRNEQYF. The CDR3 DNA follows: TGTGCCAGTACCTCTCCAGGAAGGCAGGGGCGAAACGAGCAGTACTTC.

The chain has TRBV20-1 and TRBJ2-3; the D is unclear. Trimming shortened V by 6 bases and J by 6 bases, and 10 bases separated the two germline ends. CDR1 is DFQATT and CDR2 is SNEGSKA in the germline V gene (reference sequence). This CDR3 has 11 amino acids. The CDR3 loop reads CSASQVDTQYF. In nucleotides, the CDR3 is TGCAGTGCCAGCCAGGTGGATACGCAGTATTTT.

The chain has TRBV29-1 and TRBJ2-1; D unclear. The CDR3 extends over 13 amino acids. CDR1 is SQVTM and CDR2 is ANQGSEA in the germline V gene. V shed 2 bases and J shed 7 bases, with 12 bases lying between them. The CDR3 spells CSVEKFPRNEQFF. The CDR3 DNA reads TGCAGCGTTGAAAAATTCCCTCGGAATGAGCAGTTCTTC.

This chain joins TRBV12-3 or TRBV12-4 and TRBJ2-1; D remains unclear. Trimming pared 6 bases from V and 3 bases from J, leaving 3 bases between. The CDR3 is made up of 11 amino acids. The CDR3 loop is CASRVYNEQFF. In DNA form, the CDR3 reads TGTGCCAGCAGGGTCTACAATGAGCAGTTCTTC.

The J gene is TRBJ2-7, the V gene TRBV6-5; possibly TRBD1 for D (6 bases). Trimming removed 7 bases at V and 1 base at J, with 11 bases between. The CDR3 covers 13 residues. Germline values: CDR1 MNHEY, CDR2 SVGAGI. CDR3 residues: CASNLRGSYEQYF. The CDR3, as DNA: TGTGCCAGCAACCTCAGGGGTTCCTACGAGCAGTACTTC.

V and J are TRBV15 and TRBJ2-5; D is ambiguous. The CDR3 covers 15 residues. Germline CDR1 and CDR2: LNHNV and YYDKDF (reference sequence). With 1 base removed from V and 1 base from J, the gap between germline ends came to 10 bases. The CDR3 loop reads CATSRGPNPQETQYF. In DNA form, the CDR3 reads TGTGCCACCAGCAGAGGCCCAAACCCCCAAGAGACCCAGTACTTC.

The chain recombines TRBV25-1 with TRBJ1-4; D is unresolved. The CDR3 sequence is 13 residues long. The germline V gene encodes CDR1 MGHDK and CDR2 SYGVNS. Trimming cost V 10 bases and J 0 bases, with 9 bases left between them. Here the CDR3 reads CATTAATNEKLFF. In DNA, the CDR3 is TGTGCCACCACAGCTGCAACTAATGAAAAACTGTTTTTT.

The chain carries TRBV9 and TRBJ2-7; the D gene is possibly TRBD2 (5 bases). The CDR3 consists of 15 residues. Germline V gene data show CDR1 as SGDLS and CDR2 as YYNGEE. The germline V and J ends were trimmed by 0 bases and 2 bases, with 12 bases remaining between them. CDR3 protein: CASSVGSSRTYEQYF. Written as DNA, the CDR3 is TGTGCCAGCAGCGTAGGGTCTAGCAGAACCTACGAGCAGTACTTC.

V usage is TRBV24-1 and J usage is TRBJ2-7; 7 nucleotides line up with TRBD2. The germline CDR1 and CDR2 sequences are KGHDR and SFDVKD. Trimming took 5 bases from V and 2 from J; bases not matched to a gene: 14. The CDR3 totals 17 residues. CDR3 loop: CATSAPPGREGPYEQYF. The CDR3 nucleotides are TGTGCCACCAGTGCCCCCCCAGGTAGGGAGGGCCCCTACGAGCAGTACTTC.